Below are 21 T cell receptor beta chains sequenced from a single sample in a study of cytomegalovirus exposure and HLA in healthy donors. The PCR employed 60 Vbeta primers together with 13 Jbeta primers. Sequencing was performed with immunoSEQ multiplex PCR; in TCRdb, only in-frame clones are kept and a portion is missing. Among under 200,000 clones listed, around 77% were seen once. The specimen was PBMCs. The receptors originated from a woman aged 25 to 39 in good health and CMV-seropositive.

This clone was recorded a few times. The rearrangement uses TRBV19 and TRBJ1-3; D may be TRBD1 (6 bases). Trimming cost V 5 bases and J 2 bases, with 16 bases left between them. This CDR3 region has 16 residues. CDR1 is LNHDA, CDR2 SQIVND, per germline (reference sequence). In DNA, the CDR3 is TGTGCCAGTAGTTTACGCCAGGGGACCACTGGAAACACCATATATTTT. This encodes CASSLRQGTTGNTIYF.

This chain connects TRBV7-2 to TRBJ2-1, with TRBD1 as a possible D gene (7 bases). This CDR3 has 16 residues. Deletions cut 5 bases from V and 7 bases from J, with 21 bases between. CDR1 and CDR2 (germline): SGHTA, FQGNSA. The CDR3 region has the DNA TGTGCCAGCAGCCCCCAGGGGGGCTTGCCGGTTAATGAGCAGTTCTTC. It specifies CASSPQGGLPVNEQFF.

The chain employs TRBV10-3 and TRBJ1-2, with TRBD1 matching 7 bases. CDR3 size: 13 residues. Looked up from germline, CDR1 is ENHRY and CDR2 is SYGVKD. V dropped 6 bases and J dropped 5; count of bases not matched to a gene: 6. The CDR3 spells CAISPGTEYGYTF. In nucleotides, the CDR3 is TGTGCCATCAGCCCCGGGACAGAGTATGGCTACACCTTC.

This clone was counted ten times or more. V is TRBV28 and J is TRBJ1-3; TRBD1 aligns across 9 bases. Germline V gene lookup returns CDR1 MDHEN and CDR2 SYDVKM. V shed 6 bases and J 2 bases; nucleotides not matched to a gene: 11. The CDR3 spans 17 residues. DNA of the CDR3: TGTGCCAGCAGCACCCCCCGGGACAGGGTAGCTGGAAACACCATATATTTT. Protein product: CASSTPRDRVAGNTIYF.

The J gene is TRBJ1-3, the V gene TRBV2, with 9 bases identical to TRBD1. The J segment lost 2 bases and the V segment lost 5 bases, leaving 10 bases of the junction unmatched. CDR1 SNHLY and CDR2 FYNNEI come from the germline V gene. This CDR3 has 17 residues. DNA for the CDR3: TGTGCCAGCAGTCCTTGGGACAGGGAGGCTCCTGGAAACACCATATATTTT. Its translation is CASSPWDREAPGNTIYF.

The chain recombines TRBV5-1 with TRBJ1-1; TRBD1 is a possible D gene (5 bases). The germline V and J ends were trimmed by 4 bases and 3 bases, with 13 bases remaining between them. The CDR3 extends over 14 amino acids. CDR1 and CDR2 from the germline V gene are SGHRS and YFSETQ. The CDR3 protein is CASSPVLGDTEAFF. DNA for the CDR3: TGCGCCAGCAGCCCTGTTTTAGGGGACACTGAAGCTTTCTTT.

The chain is built from TRBV15 and TRBJ2-3, with 9 positions matching TRBD2. In germline, CDR1 is LNHNV, CDR2 YYDKDF (reference sequence). V was clipped by 3 bases and J by 2 bases; unmatched bases: 9. The CDR3 is 17 residues long. As DNA, the CDR3 is TGTGCCACCAGCAGGGACTGGAGCGGGAGGAACACAGATACGCAGTATTTT. It codes for CATSRDWSGRNTDTQYF.

This clone was detected once. This rearrangement joins TRBV9 to TRBJ2-5; 7 bases are shared with TRBD2. The germline CDR1 and CDR2 sequences are SGDLS and YYNGEE. Unmatched junction bases numbered 10, after V lost 0 bases and J lost 5 bases. The CDR3 is 16 residues long. The CDR3 loop reads CASSVGAGVVRETQYF. CDR3 sequence (DNA): TGTGCCAGCAGCGTAGGGGCGGGGGTCGTCAGGGAGACCCAGTACTTC.

CDR3 protein: CASSYTGGGTDTQYF. CDR3 in DNA: TGTGCCAGCAGTTATACCGGGGGTGGGACAGATACGCAGTATTTT. V and J are TRBV6-5 and TRBJ2-3; perhaps TRBD2 as D (6 bases). Trimming pared 3 bases from V and 3 bases from J, leaving 13 bases between. This CDR3 spans 15 amino acids. The V gene's germline CDR1 is MNHEY and CDR2 SVGAGI.

The J gene is TRBJ2-7, the V gene TRBV5-1; tentative D call: TRBD1 (5 bases). The germline V gene has CDR1 SGHRS and CDR2 YFSETQ. The V gene lost 0 bases and the J gene lost 3 bases, with 13 bases spanning the gap. This CDR3 has 15 amino acids. The CDR3 DNA follows: TGCGCCAGCAGCTTGGTTCCAGGGCCTATCTACGAGCAGTACTTC. Translating gives CASSLVPGPIYEQYF.

In its sample, this clone was seen a few times. This chain connects TRBV6-4 to TRBJ2-3, with TRBD2 identical over 8 bases. The CDR3 length is 15 residues. V lost 3 bases to trimming and J lost 2 bases; unmatched junction nucleotides: 4. In germline, CDR1 is MRHNA, CDR2 SNTAGT. The CDR3 sequence: CASSERGGFTDTQYF. CDR3 DNA sequence: TGTGCCAGCAGTGAACGGGGGGGATTCACAGATACGCAGTATTTT.

The V and J genes are TRBV10-3 and TRBJ2-1, with D possibly being TRBD2 (5 bases). The V gene lost 8 bases and the J gene lost 2 bases, with 13 bases spanning the gap. The CDR3 length is 14 residues. Germline V gene lookup returns CDR1 ENHRY and CDR2 SYGVKD. CDR3 DNA: TGTGCCATCGGCCCTAGCCAGCCCTACAATGAGCAGTTCTTC. Amino acids: CAIGPSQPYNEQFF.

There are a few counts of this clone. The chain is built from TRBV28 and TRBJ1-3; D is undetermined. V shed 3 bases and J shed 2 bases, with 5 bases lying between them. Germline V gene sequence: CDR1 MDHEN, CDR2 SYDVKM. This CDR3 is built from 13 residues. This chain's CDR3 is CASSFRTGNTIYF. Here the CDR3 DNA reads TGTGCCAGCAGTTTCAGGACTGGAAACACCATATATTTT.

The chain couples TRBV2 to TRBJ2-1; tentative D call: TRBD2 (7 bases). Looked up from germline, CDR1 is SNHLY and CDR2 is FYNNEI. The V end lost 7 bases, the J end lost 7 bases, and 17 bases lay between the germline ends. This CDR3 spans 14 amino acids. This CDR3 is CASTARGARNEQFF. The DNA of the CDR3 is TGTGCCAGCACCGCACGGGGGGCGCGAAATGAGCAGTTCTTC. Full variable domain (remainder filled in from reference TRBV2 and TRBJ2-1): EPEVTQTPSHQVTQMGQEVILRCVPISNHLYFYWYRQILGQKVEFLVSFYNNEISEKSEIFDDQFSVERPDGSNFTLKIRSTKLEDSAMYFCASTARGARNEQFFGPGTRLTVL.

This clone was found a few times. The V gene is TRBV9, the J gene TRBJ2-3; 7 bases are a match to TRBD2. CDR1 is SGDLS, CDR2 YYNGEE, per germline. With V trimmed by 3 bases and J by 4 bases, 11 bases remained unmatched. This CDR3 is built from 16 residues. The CDR3 DNA is TGTGCCAGCAGCGGGTCCTTCGCGGGAGTTCCAGATACGCAGTATTTT. This gives the protein CASSGSFAGVPDTQYF. The full variable domain, rest sourced from reference TRBV9 and TRBJ2-3, is DSGVTQTPKHLITATGQRVTLRCSPRSGDLSVYWYQQSLDQGLQFLIQYYNGEERAKGNILERFSAQQFPDLHSELNLSSLELGDSALYFCASSGSFAGVPDTQYFGPGTRLTVL.

This clone was counted once. This chain uses TRBV7-9 with TRBJ2-3; D remains ambiguous. The CDR3 totals 13 residues. Germline CDR1 and CDR2: SEHNR and FQNEAQ (reference sequence). The V end was cut by 5 bases, the J end by 5 bases, with 11 bases between. In DNA form, the CDR3 reads TGTGCCAGCAGCCTCCACCCGGTAGATACGCAGTATTTT. Its protein product is CASSLHPVDTQYF.

The chain has TRBV9 and TRBJ2-3; the D gene is possibly TRBD2 (7 bases). The V end lost 1 base, the J end lost 1 base, and 13 bases lay between the germline ends. Germline CDR1 and CDR2: SGDLS and YYNGEE. The CDR3 sequence is 16 residues long. The CDR3 reads CASSVWGLAGTDTQYF. In DNA, the CDR3 is TGTGCCAGCAGCGTATGGGGGCTAGCGGGCACAGATACGCAGTATTTT.

This chain joins TRBV19 and TRBJ2-7, with 11 bases fitting TRBD2. Germline CDR1 reads LNHDA; CDR2 reads SQIVND (reference sequence). The CDR3 is 16 residues long. V shed 3 bases and J 0 bases; nucleotides not matched to a gene: 4. CDR3 bases: TGTGCCAGTAGTATTTGGACTAGCGGGCGCTCCTACGAGCAGTACTTC. It specifies CASSIWTSGRSYEQYF.

The chain carries TRBV7-7 and TRBJ1-3, with a possible D match to TRBD1 (6 bases). CDR3 size: 16 residues. In germline, CDR1 is SSHAT, CDR2 FNYEAQ (reference sequence). V lost 4 bases, J lost 8 bases, and 21 bases lay in between. CDR3: CASSSGVQGSSDTIYF. The CDR3 bases are TGTGCCAGCAGCTCCGGGGTCCAGGGGTCGTCGGACACCATATATTTT. The full variable domain, completed using reference TRBV7-7 and TRBJ1-3, is GAGVSQSPRYKVTKRGQDVTLRCDPISSHATLYWYQQALGQGPEFLTYFNYEAQPDKSGLPSDRFSAERPEGSISTLTIQRTEQRDSAMYRCASSSGVQGSSDTIYFGEGSWLTVV.

This chain links TRBV7-6 with TRBJ2-1, with 16 nucleotides matching TRBD2. In germline, CDR1 is SGHVS, CDR2 FNYEAQ. The CDR3 has 17 amino acids. After removal of 3 bases from V and 5 bases from J, the junction contained 4 bases not matched to a gene. The CDR3 DNA is TGTGCCAGCAGCTTGGGACTAGCGGGAGGGACAAACAATGAGCAGTTCTTC. Its protein is CASSLGLAGGTNNEQFF.

The chain joins TRBV28 to TRBJ1-5; D call uncertain. Germline values: CDR1 MDHEN, CDR2 SYDVKM. V dropped 2 bases and J dropped 1 base, with 9 bases sitting between them. The CDR3 has 15 residues. In DNA, the CDR3 is TGTGCCAGCAGTTTACCCCTGCGAAGCAATCAGCCCCAGCATTTT. It encodes CASSLPLRSNQPQHF.